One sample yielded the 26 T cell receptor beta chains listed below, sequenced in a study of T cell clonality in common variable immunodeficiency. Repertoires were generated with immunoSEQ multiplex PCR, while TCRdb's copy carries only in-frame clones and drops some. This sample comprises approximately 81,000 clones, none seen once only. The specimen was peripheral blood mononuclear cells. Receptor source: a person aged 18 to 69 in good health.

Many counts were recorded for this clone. Partial CDR3 DNA: TGTGCCTGGGACCACGGGGGTACGAACACCGGGGAG. It codes for CAWDHGGTNTGE. The entire CDR3 protein is CAWDHGGTNTGELFF. This rearrangement joins TRBV30 to TRBJ2-2, with a possible D match to TRBD2 (6 bases). Read data end 3 residues before the CDR3 end; the end is taken from the germline J gene. Germline CDR1 GTSNPN, CDR2 SVGIG (reference sequence). The CDR3 loop spans 15 amino acids. V was trimmed by 5 bases and J by 0 bases, leaving 13 bases between them.

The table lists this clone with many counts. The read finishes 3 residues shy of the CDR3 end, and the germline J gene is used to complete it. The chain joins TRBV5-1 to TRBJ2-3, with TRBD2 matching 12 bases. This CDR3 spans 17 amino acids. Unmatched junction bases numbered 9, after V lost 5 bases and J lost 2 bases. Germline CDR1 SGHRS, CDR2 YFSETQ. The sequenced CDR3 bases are TGCGCCAGCAGATTACCCCTAGCGGGAGGGTTCACAGATACG. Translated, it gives CASRLPLAGGFTDT. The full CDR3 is CASRLPLAGGFTDTQYF.

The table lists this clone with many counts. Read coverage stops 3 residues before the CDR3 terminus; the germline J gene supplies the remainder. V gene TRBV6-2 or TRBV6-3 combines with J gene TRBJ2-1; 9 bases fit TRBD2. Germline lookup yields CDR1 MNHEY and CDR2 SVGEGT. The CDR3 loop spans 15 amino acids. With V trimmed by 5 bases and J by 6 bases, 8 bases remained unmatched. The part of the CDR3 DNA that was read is TGTGCCAGCAGTGGGGCTAGCGGGATTCGCAATGAG. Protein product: CASSGASGIRNE. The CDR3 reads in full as CASSGASGIRNEQFF.

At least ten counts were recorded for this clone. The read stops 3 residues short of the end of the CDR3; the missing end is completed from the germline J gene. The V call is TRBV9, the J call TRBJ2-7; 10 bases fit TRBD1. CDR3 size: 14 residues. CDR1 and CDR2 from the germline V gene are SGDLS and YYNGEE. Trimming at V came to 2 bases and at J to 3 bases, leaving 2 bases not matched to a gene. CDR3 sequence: CASSVRDRGYEQYF. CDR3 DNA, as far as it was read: TGTGCCAGCAGCGTCCGGGACAGGGGCTACGAG.

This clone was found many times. CDR3 DNA, as far as it was read: TGTGCCAGTAGTAGCGCCTTTACG. It yields the protein CASSSAFT. The complete CDR3 reads CASSSAFTQYF. This sequence joins TRBV19 and TRBJ2-3; D gene ambiguous. The CDR3 end lies 3 residues beyond the end of the read and is filled in from the germline J gene. With 4 bases removed from V and 8 bases from J, the gap between germline ends came to 7 bases. This CDR3 comprises 11 residues. CDR1 and CDR2 (germline): LNHDA, SQIVND (reference sequence).

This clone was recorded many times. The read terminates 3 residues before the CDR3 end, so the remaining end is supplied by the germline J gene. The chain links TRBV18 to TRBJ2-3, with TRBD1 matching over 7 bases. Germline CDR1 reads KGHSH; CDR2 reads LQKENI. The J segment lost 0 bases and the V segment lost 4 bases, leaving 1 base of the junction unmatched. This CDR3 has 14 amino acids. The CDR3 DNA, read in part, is TGTGCCAGCTCACTGACAGGGAGCACAGATACG. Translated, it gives CASSLTGSTDT. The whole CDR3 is CASSLTGSTDTQYF.

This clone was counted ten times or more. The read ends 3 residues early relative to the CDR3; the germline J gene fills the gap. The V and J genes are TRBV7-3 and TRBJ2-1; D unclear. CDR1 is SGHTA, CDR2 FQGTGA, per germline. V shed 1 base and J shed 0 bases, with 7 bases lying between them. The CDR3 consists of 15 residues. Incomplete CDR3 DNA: TGTGCCAGCAGCTTAATAGAGAGCTCCTACAATGAG. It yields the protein CASSLIESSYNE. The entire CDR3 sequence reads CASSLIESSYNEQFF.

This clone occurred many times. CDR3 DNA (partial): TGTGCCAGCAGCTTAGCCCTTACAGCCGGCTACGAG. Protein product: CASSLALTAGYE. The entire CDR3 sequence reads CASSLALTAGYEQYF. The chain links TRBV7-2 to TRBJ2-7; D remains ambiguous. The read is 3 residues too short to cover the CDR3 end, so that end is filled in from the germline J gene. Trimming left V 0 bases short and J 3 bases short, with 12 bases between. The CDR3 contains 15 residues. Germline V gene data show CDR1 as SGHTA and CDR2 as FQGNSA.

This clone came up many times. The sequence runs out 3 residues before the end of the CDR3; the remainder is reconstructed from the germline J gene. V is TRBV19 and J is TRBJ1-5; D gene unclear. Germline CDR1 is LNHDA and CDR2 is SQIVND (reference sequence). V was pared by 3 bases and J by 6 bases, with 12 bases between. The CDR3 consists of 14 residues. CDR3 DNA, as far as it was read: TGTGCCAGTAGTATGGGCCGGGGAAGTCAGCCC. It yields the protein CASSMGRGSQP. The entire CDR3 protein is CASSMGRGSQPQHF.

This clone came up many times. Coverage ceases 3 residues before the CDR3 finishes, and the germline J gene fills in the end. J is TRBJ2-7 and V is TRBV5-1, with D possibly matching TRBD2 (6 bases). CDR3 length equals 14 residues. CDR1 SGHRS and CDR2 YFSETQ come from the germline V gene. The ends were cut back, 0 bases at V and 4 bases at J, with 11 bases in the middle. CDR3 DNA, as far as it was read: TGCGCCAGCAGCTTGGGACTAGGAGAATACGAG. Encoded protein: CASSLGLGEYE. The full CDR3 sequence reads CASSLGLGEYEQYF.

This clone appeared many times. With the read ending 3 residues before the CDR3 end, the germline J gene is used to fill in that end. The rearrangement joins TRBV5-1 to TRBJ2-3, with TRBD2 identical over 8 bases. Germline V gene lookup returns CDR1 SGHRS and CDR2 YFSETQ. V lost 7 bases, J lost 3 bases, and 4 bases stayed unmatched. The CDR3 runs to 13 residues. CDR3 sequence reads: CASGSSGTDTQYF. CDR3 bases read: TGCGCCAGCGGGTCTAGCGGGACAGATACG.

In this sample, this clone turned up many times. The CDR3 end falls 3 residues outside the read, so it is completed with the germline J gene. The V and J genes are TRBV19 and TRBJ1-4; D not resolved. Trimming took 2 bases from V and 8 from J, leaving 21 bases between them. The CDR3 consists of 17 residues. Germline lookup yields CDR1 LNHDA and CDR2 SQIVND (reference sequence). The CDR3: CASSISPPTGSNEKLFF. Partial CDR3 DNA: TGTGCCAGTAGTATAAGCCCCCCCACCGGGTCGAACGAAAAA. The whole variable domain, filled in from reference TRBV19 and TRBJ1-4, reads DGGITQSPKYLFRKEGQNVTLSCEQNLNHDAMYWYRQDPGQGLRLIYYSQIVNDFQKGDIAEGYSVSREKKESFPLTVTSAQKNPTAFYLCASSISPPTGSNEKLFFGSGTQLSVL.

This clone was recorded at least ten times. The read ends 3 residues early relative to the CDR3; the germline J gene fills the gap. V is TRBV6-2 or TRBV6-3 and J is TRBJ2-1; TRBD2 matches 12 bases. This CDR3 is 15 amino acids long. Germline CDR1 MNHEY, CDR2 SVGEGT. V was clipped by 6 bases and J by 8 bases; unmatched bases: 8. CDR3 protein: CASSLAGGPSDEQFF. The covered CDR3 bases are TGTGCCAGCAGCCTAGCGGGAGGGCCCTCGGATGAG.

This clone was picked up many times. The part of the CDR3 DNA that was read is TGTGCCAGCAGCTCCTTACTAGCGGGCTACGAG. Its translation is CASSSLLAGYE. The whole CDR3 reads CASSSLLAGYEQYF. V is TRBV7-9 and J is TRBJ2-7, with 9 bases matching TRBD2. The CDR3 end is not reached by the read, which stops 3 residues before it; the germline J gene fills it in. Germline V gene data show CDR1 as SEHNR and CDR2 as FQNEAQ (reference sequence). The junction had 4 bases not matched to a gene; V was cut back by 4 bases and J by 3 bases. The CDR3 spans 14 residues.

Partial CDR3 DNA: TGCGCCAGCAGTGGACCTTGGCAGGGCACTGAAAAA. Protein sequence: CASSGPWQGTEK. In full, the CDR3 reads CASSGPWQGTEKLFF. The chain employs TRBV10-2 and TRBJ1-4; the D gene is possibly TRBD1 (5 bases). With the read ending 3 residues before the CDR3 end, the germline J gene is used to fill in that end. Trimming took off 4 bases at V and 7 bases at J, with 16 bases between the two ends. This CDR3 contains 15 residues. CDR1 WSHSY and CDR2 SAAADI come from the germline V gene.

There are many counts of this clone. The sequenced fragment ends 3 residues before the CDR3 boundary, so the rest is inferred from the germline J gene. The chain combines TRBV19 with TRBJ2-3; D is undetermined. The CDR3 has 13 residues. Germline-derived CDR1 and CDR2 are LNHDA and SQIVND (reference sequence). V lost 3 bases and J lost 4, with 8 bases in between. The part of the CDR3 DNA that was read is TGTGCCAGTAGTATCCGACTGGCAGATACG. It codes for CASSIRLADT. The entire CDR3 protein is CASSIRLADTQYF.

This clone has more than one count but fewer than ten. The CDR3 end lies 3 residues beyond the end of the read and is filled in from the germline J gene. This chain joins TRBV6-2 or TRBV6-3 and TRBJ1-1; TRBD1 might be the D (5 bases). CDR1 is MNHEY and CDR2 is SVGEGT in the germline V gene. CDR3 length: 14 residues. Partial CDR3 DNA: TGTGCCAGCAGTTACGGGACTAGCGGCTACGAG. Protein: CASSYGTSGYE. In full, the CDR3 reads CASSYGTSGYEAFF.

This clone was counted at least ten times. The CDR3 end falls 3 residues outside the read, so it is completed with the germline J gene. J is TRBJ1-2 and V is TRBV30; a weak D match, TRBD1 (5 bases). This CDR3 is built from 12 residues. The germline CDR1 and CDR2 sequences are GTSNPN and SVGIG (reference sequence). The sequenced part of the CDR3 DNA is TGTGCCTGGAGATCAGTAAGGGGCGGC. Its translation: CAWRSVRGG. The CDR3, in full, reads CAWRSVRGGYTF.

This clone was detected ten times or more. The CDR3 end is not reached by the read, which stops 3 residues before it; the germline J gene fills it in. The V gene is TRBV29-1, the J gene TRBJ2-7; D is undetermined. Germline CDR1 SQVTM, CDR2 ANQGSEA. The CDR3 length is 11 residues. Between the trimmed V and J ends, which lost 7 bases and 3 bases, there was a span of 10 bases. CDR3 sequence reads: CSGKGLYEQYF. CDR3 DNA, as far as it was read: TGCAGCGGAAAGGGTCTCTACGAG.

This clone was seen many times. The chain's CDR3 is CSARDGRGGLFSQPQHF. Partial CDR3 DNA: TGCAGTGCTAGAGATGGAAGGGGAGGTCTGTTTTCTCAGCCC. The genes are TRBV20-1 and TRBJ1-5, with D possibly TRBD1 on 5 matching bases. The read ends 3 residues shy of where the CDR3 ends; the end is completed using the germline J gene. Germline CDR1 DFQATT, CDR2 SNEGSKA (reference sequence). The CDR3 loop spans 17 amino acids. V was clipped by 0 bases and J by 6 bases, with 21 bases between them.

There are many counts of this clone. CDR3 protein: CASSPEGLVGGELFF. CDR3 DNA, as far as it was read: TGTGCCAGCAGCCCAGAAGGTCTAGTCGGCGGGGAG. The V gene is TRBV5-5, the J gene TRBJ2-2; D remains ambiguous. From the germline J gene comes the end of the CDR3, since the read stops 3 residues before it. The CDR3 sequence is 15 residues long. With 4 bases removed from V and 7 bases from J, the gap between germline ends came to 17 bases. CDR1 and CDR2 from the germline V gene are SGHKS and YYEKEE (reference sequence).

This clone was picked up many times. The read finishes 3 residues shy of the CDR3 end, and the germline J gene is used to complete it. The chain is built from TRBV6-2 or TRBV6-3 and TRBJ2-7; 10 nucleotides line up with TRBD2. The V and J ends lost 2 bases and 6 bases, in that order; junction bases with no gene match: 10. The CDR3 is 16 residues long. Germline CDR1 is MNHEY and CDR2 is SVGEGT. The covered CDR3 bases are TGTGCCAGCAGTTACGAGGGACTAGCGCAAGTAGGCGAG. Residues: CASSYEGLAQVGE. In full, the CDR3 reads CASSYEGLAQVGEQYF.

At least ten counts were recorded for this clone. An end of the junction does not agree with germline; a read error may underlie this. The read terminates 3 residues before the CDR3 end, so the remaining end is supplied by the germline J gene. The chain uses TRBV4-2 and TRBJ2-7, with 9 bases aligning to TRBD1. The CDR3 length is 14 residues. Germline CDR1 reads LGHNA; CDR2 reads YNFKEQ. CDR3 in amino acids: CASSQEGTGYEQYF. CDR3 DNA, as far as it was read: TGCGCCAGCAGCCAAGAAGGGACAGGGTACGAG.

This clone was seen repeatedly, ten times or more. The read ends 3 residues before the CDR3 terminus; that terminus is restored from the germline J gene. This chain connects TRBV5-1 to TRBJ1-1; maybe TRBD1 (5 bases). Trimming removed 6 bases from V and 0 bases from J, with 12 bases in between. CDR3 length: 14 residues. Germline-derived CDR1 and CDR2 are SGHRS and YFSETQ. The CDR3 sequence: CASNAQGLNTEAFF. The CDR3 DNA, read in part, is TGCGCCAGCAACGCCCAGGGTTTGAACACTGAA.

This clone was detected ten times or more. CDR3 loop: CASSPRTSASTDTQYF. CDR3 DNA, as far as it was read: TGTGCCAGCAGTCCGAGGACTAGCGCTAGCACAGATACG. This chain links TRBV12-3 or TRBV12-4 with TRBJ2-3; TRBD2 matches 9 bases. From the germline J gene comes the end of the CDR3, since the read stops 3 residues before it. This CDR3 has 16 residues. With V trimmed by 5 bases and J by 0 bases, 6 bases remained unmatched.

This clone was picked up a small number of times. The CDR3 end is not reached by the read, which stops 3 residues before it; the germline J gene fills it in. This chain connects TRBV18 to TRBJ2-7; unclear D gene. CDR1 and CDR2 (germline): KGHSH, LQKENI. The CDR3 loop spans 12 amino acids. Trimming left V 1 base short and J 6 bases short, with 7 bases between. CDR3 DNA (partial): TGTGCCAGCTCACCACTACCGGGCGAG. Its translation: CASSPLPGE. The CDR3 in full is CASSPLPGEQYF.